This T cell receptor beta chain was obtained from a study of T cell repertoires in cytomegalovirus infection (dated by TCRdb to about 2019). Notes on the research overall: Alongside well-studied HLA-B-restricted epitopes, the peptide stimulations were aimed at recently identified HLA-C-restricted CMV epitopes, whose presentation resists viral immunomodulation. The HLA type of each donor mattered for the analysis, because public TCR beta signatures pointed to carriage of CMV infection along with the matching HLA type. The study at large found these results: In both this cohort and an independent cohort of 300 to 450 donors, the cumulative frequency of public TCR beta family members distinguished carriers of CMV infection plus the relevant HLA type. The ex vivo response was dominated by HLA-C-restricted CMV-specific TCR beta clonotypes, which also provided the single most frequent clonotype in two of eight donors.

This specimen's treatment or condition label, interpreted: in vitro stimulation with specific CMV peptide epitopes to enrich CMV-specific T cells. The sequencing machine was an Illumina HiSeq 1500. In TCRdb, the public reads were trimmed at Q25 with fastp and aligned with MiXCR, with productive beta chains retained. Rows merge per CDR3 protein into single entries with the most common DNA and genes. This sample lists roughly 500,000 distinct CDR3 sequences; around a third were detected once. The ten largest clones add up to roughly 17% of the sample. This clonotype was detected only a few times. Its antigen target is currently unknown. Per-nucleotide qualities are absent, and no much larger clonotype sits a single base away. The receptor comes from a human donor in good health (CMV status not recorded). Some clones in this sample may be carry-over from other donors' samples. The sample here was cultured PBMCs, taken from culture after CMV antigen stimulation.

The nucleotide sequence reads TGTGCCAGCAGCGCCACTGACAGTTCTGGCTATGGCTACACCTTC. Its amino acids are CASSATDSSGYGYTF. The V and J genes are TRBV7-9 and TRBJ1-2; possibly the D gene is TRBD1, per 5 matching bases. According to the germline V gene (reference sequence), CDR1 reads SEHNR and CDR2 reads FQNEAQ. The CDR3 sequence holds 15 residues, the cysteine and phenylalanine included. The sequence is cut down to CDR3 DNA, 45 bases in frame from base 1. Trimming takes 5 bases from V and 4 bases from J, and the germline ends sit 17 bases apart.